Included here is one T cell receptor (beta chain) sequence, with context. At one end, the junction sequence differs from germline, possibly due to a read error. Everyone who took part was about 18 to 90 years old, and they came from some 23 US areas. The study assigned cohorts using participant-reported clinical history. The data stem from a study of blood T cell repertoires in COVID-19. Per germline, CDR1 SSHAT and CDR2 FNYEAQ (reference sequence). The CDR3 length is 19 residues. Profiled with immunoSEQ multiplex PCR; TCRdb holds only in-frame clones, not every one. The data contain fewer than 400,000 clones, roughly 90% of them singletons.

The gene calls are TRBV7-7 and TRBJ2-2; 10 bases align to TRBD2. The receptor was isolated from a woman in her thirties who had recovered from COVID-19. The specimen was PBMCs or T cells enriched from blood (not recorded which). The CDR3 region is CASSLEELAGDGASGELFF. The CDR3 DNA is TGTGCTAGCAGCTTAGAAGAGCTAGCGGGAGATGGTGCTTCCGGGGAGCTGTTTTTT.